This entry concerns a single TCR beta chain. What it binds is unknown. Unmatched junction bases numbered 9, after V lost 0 bases and J lost 9 bases. The length of the CDR3 is 16 residues. Per the germline V gene, CDR1 is LGHNA and CDR2 is YSLEER. In total, each donor contributed a single heparinised blood draw that averaged about 120 mL. Every isolated RNA sample was fully reverse transcribed, so sequencing captured expressed TCRB transcripts. The data were produced by immunoSEQ multiplex PCR, yet TCRdb's version contains in-frame clones alone and is incomplete. The profile shows over 200,000 clones, under 13% of them singletons. The sample belongs to a study of beta chain features in type 1 diabetes. Study overall: Across all samples, some 110 million sorted cells were examined. Study-wide results and limits: In comparison with healthy donors, patients had naive, central memory and Treg TCRB repertoires that appeared more similar. HLA influence on TCRB rearrangement stayed unresolved here. A moderate, significant TCRB CDR3 shortening appeared in type 1 diabetes across four CD4+ subsets.

The chain combines TRBV4-3 with TRBJ2-1, with TRBD2 identical over 9 bases. The sequenced sample consisted of naive CD4+ T cells from blood. The sequence was collected from a man between 25 and 39 years old with type 1 diabetes. The CDR3 nucleotides read TGCGCCAGCAGCCAAGATCGTAAGCGGGAGGTAGGTGAGCAGTTCTTC. This translates into CASSQDRKREVGEQFF.